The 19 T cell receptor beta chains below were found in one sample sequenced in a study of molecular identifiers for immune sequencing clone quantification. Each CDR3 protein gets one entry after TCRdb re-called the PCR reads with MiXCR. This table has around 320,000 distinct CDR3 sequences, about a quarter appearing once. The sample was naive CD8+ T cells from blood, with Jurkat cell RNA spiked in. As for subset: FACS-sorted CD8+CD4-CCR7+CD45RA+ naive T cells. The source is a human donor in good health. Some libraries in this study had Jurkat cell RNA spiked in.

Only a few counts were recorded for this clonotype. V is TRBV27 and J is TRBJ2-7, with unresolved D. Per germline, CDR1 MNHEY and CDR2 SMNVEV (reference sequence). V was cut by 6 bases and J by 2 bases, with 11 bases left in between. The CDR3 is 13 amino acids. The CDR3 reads CASSLFPTYEQYF. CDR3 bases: TGTGCCAGCAGCCTTTTTCCCACCTACGAGCAGTACTTC.

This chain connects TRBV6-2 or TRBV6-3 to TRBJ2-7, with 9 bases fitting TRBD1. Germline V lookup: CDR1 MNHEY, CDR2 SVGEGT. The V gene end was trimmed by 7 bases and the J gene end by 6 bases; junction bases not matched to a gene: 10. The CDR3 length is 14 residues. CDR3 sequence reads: CASTPGQGPVEQYF. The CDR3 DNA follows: TGTGCCAGCACACCGGGACAGGGACCGGTCGAGCAGTACTTC.

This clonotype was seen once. CDR3 in amino acids: CASSFFDRESKEKLFF. The CDR3 DNA reads as TGTGCCAGCAGCTTTTTCGACAGGGAGAGCAAAGAAAAACTGTTTTTT. This chain joins TRBV11-2 and TRBJ1-4, with 7 bases identical to TRBD1. This CDR3 has 16 amino acids. The germline gives CDR1 SGHAT, CDR2 FQNNGV. V trimming: 3 bases; J trimming: 8 bases; junction bases outside the gene matches: 12.

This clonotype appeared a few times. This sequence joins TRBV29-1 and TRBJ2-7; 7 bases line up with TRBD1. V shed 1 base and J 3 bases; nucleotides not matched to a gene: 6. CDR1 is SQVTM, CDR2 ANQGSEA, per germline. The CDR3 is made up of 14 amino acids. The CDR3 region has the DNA TGCAGCGTTGAAGTCCGGGACAGCCACTACGAGCAGTACTTC. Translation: CSVEVRDSHYEQYF.

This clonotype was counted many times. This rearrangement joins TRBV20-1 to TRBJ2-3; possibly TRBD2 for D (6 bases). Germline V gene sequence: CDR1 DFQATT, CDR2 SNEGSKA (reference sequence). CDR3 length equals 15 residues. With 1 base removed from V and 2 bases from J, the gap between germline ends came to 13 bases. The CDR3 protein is CSARGSTGVTDTQYF. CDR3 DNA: TGCAGTGCTAGAGGGTCGACGGGGGTCACAGATACGCAGTATTTT.

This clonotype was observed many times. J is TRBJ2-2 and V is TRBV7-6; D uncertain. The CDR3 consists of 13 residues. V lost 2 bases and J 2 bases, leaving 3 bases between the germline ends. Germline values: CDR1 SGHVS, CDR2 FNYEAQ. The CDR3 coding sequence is TGTGCCAGCAGCTTATACAACACCGGGGAGCTGTTTTTT. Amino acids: CASSLYNTGELFF.

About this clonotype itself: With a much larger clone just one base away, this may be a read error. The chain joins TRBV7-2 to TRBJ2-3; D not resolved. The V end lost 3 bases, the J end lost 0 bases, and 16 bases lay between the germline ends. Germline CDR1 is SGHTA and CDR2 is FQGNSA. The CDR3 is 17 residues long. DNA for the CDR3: TGTGCCAGCAGCTTGGACGCCCGATTCACTAGCACAGATACGCAGTATTTT. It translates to CASSLDARFTSTDTQYF.

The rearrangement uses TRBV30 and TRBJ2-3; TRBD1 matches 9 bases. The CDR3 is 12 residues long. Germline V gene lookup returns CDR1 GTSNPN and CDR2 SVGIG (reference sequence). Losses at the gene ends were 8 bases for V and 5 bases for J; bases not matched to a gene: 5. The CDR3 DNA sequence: TGTGCCGGACAGGGGACGGTAGATACGCAGTATTTT. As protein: CAGQGTVDTQYF.

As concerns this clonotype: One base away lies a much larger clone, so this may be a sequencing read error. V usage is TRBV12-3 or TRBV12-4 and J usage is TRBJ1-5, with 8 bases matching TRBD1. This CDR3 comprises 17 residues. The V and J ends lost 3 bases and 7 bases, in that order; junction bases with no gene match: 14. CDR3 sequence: CASSFGSGQGRGQPQHF. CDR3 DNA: TGTGCCAGCAGTTTCGGGTCAGGACAGGGACGGGGACAGCCCCAGCATTTT.

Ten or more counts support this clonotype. This CDR3 is CSARVVLAEANQETQYF. CDR3 nucleotide sequence: TGCAGTGCTAGAGTAGTACTAGCGGAAGCCAATCAAGAGACCCAGTACTTC. The chain carries TRBV20-1 and TRBJ2-5; 8 bases align to TRBD2. The CDR3 runs to 17 residues. The V segment lost 1 base and the J segment 2 bases; nucleotides outside the gene matches: 12. The germline V gene has CDR1 DFQATT and CDR2 SNEGSKA (reference sequence).

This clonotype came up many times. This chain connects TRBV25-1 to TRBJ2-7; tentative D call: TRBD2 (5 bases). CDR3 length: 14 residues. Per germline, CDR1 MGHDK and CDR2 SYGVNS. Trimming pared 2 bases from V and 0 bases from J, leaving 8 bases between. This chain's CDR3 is CASSERDTSYEQYF. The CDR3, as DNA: TGTGCCAGCAGTGAACGGGATACCTCCTACGAGCAGTACTTC.

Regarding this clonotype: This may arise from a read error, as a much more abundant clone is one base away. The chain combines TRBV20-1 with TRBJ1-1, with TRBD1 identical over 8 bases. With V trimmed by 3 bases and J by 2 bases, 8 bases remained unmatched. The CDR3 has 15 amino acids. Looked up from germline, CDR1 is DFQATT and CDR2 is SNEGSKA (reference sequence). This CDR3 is CSARGQVTDNTEAFF. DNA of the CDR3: TGCAGTGCTAGGGGACAGGTCACAGATAACACTGAAGCTTTCTTT.

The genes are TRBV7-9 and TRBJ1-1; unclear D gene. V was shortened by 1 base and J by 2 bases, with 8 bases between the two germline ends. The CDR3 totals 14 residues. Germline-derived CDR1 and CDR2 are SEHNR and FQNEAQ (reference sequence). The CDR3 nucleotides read TGTGCCAGCAGCTTAGTGGACGGTAACACTGAAGCTTTCTTT. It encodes CASSLVDGNTEAFF.

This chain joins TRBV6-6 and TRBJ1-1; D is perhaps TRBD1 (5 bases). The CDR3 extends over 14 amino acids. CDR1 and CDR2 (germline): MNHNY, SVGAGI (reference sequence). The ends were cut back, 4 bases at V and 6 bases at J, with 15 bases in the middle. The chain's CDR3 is CASSSVGTVAEAFF. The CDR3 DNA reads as TGTGCCAGCAGTTCCGTGGGGACGGTAGCTGAAGCTTTCTTT.

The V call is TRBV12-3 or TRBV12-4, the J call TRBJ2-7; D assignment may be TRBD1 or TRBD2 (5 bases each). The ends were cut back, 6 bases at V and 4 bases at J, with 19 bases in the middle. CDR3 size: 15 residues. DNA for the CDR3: TGTGCCAGCAGCGATTTGGGGCTAGCTAATTACGAGCAGTACTTC. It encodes CASSDLGLANYEQYF.

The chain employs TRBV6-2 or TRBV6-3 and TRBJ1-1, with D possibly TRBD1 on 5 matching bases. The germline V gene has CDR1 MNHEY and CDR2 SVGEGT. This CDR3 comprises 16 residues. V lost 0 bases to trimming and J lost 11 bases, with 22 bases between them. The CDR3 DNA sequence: TGTGCCAGCAGTTACTCCGGGGGGATGTACTGGACGGAGGCTTTCTTT. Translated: CASSYSGGMYWTEAFF.

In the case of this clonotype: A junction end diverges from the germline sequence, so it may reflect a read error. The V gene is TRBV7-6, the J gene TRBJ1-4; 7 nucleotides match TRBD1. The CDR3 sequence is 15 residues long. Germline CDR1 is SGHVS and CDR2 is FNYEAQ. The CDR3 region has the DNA TGTGCCAGCAGCTTACGACAGGGTTACAGTGAATTACTGTTATTT. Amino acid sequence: CASSLRQGYSELLLF.

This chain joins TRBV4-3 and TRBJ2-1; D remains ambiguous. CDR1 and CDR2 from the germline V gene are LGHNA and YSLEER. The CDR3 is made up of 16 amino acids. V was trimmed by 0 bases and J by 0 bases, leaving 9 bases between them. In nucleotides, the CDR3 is TGCGCCAGCAGCCAAGATCGGGTTAGCTCCTACAATGAGCAGTTCTTC. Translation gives CASSQDRVSSYNEQFF.

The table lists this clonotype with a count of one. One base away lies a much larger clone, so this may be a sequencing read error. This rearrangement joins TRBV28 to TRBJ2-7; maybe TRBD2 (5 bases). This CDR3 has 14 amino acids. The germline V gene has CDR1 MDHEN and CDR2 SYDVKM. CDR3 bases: TGTGCCGGCAGTCTGCGGACTTCTGCCTACGAGCAGTACTTC. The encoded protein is CAGSLRTSAYEQYF.